This entry lists 20 T cell receptor beta chains sequenced from one sample in a study of CD8 T cells in ankylosing spondylitis. MiXCR, run by TCRdb on the 5' RACE reads, gives a single entry per CDR3 protein. This table holds more than 150,000 distinct CDR3 sequences, roughly 12% found once. Sequenced sample: blood, either unsorted or a sorted T cell fraction (not recorded which). Receptors originate from a male donor with ankylosing spondylitis or in good health (not recorded which).

There are many counts of this clonotype. This rearrangement joins TRBV12-3 or TRBV12-4 to TRBJ2-3, with D possibly being TRBD2 (5 bases). Trimming removed 10 bases from V and 5 bases from J, with 13 bases in between. This CDR3 has 12 residues. The CDR3 DNA reads as TGTGCCACCGAGGCGGCGGGAGATACGCAGTATTTT. As protein: CATEAAGDTQYF.

Comment on this clonotype: A much larger clone differs by one base, so this may be a read error. V gene TRBV7-8 combines with J gene TRBJ2-7; 7 bases fit TRBD1. CDR3 size: 15 residues. The germline V gene has CDR1 SGHVS and CDR2 FQNEAQ. Losses at the gene ends were 1 base for V and 3 bases for J; bases not matched to a gene: 6. CDR3 sequence: CASSLEGGAFYEQYF. In DNA, the CDR3 is TGTGCCAGCAGCTTAGAAGGGGGCGCGTTCTACGAGCAGTACTTC.

This clonotype was picked up many times. The chain carries TRBV5-1 and TRBJ1-1; D is perhaps TRBD1 (5 bases). Deletions cut 0 bases from V and 1 base from J, with 13 bases between. The CDR3 has 16 residues. From germline, CDR1 is SGHRS and CDR2 YFSETQ. CDR3 nucleotides: TGCGCCAGCAGCTTGGAACCGGCCAGGGCGAACACTGAAGCTTTCTTT. Protein sequence: CASSLEPARANTEAFF.

This clonotype was detected only a few times. The chain combines TRBV6-5 with TRBJ1-5, with 8 bases aligning to TRBD1. Germline CDR1 and CDR2: MNHEY and SVGAGI. V dropped 3 bases and J dropped 5; count of bases not matched to a gene: 9. The CDR3 has 16 residues. The CDR3 spells CASSYFGQGIDQPQHF. In DNA form, the CDR3 reads TGTGCCAGCAGTTATTTCGGACAGGGAATTGATCAGCCCCAGCATTTT.

This clonotype came up many times. J is TRBJ1-5 and V is TRBV20-1, with D perhaps matching TRBD1 (5 bases). The CDR3 is 13 amino acids. Trimming took 6 bases from V and 2 from J, leaving 11 bases between them. CDR1 is DFQATT, CDR2 SNEGSKA, per germline (reference sequence). In DNA form, the CDR3 reads TGCAGTGCCACTCAGGGCGGCAATCAGCCCCAGCATTTT. Encoded protein: CSATQGGNQPQHF.

This clonotype has at least ten counts. This rearrangement joins TRBV12-3 or TRBV12-4 to TRBJ1-4; D uncertain. The CDR3 sequence is 14 residues long. Trimming removed 3 bases from V and 14 bases from J, with 19 bases in between. Here the CDR3 DNA reads TGTGCCAGCAGTTTGACTTCCGGAAGGAATTTGCTGTTTTTT. It yields the protein CASSLTSGRNLLFF.

About this clonotype: A much larger clone lies one base from this, so it may be a read error. The V gene is TRBV6-2 or TRBV6-3, the J gene TRBJ2-2, with TRBD2 as a possible D gene (5 bases). CDR3 length: 15 amino acids. The germline CDR1 and CDR2 sequences are MNHEY and SVGEGT. As DNA, the CDR3 is TGTGCCAGCAATGGGAGATGGACGAATACCGGGGAGCTGTTTTTT. As protein: CASNGRWTNTGELFF.

This clonotype was seen ten or more times. The chain links TRBV3-1 to TRBJ2-3; the match to TRBD2 covers 7 bases. The germline gives CDR1 LGHDT, CDR2 YNNKEL (reference sequence). The CDR3 length is 15 residues. After removal of 2 bases from V and 2 bases from J, the junction contained 4 bases not matched to a gene. This chain's CDR3 is CASSQMGLHTDTQYF. The DNA of the CDR3 is TGTGCCAGCAGCCAAATGGGACTACACACAGATACGCAGTATTTT.

The V gene is TRBV18, the J gene TRBJ1-2; perhaps TRBD1 as D (5 bases). CDR3 size: 15 residues. Trimming removed 0 bases at V and 8 bases at J, with 16 bases between. In germline, CDR1 is KGHSH, CDR2 LQKENI. The CDR3 DNA is TGTGCCAGCTCACCACCGCAAGGGTTGGGACCAGGCTACACCTTC. Translated, it gives CASSPPQGLGPGYTF.

This clonotype was counted between two and nine times. This chain links TRBV11-2 with TRBJ2-3; TRBD2 matches at 12 bases. The CDR3 is made up of 17 amino acids. Germline CDR1 reads SGHAT; CDR2 reads FQNNGV. The J segment lost 2 bases and the V segment lost 2 bases, leaving 5 bases of the junction unmatched. This chain's CDR3 is CASSLYRTSGVTDTQYF. In nucleotides, the CDR3 is TGTGCCAGCAGCTTATATCGGACTAGCGGGGTCACAGATACGCAGTATTTT.

Many counts were recorded for this clonotype. This rearrangement joins TRBV6-4 to TRBJ1-2; maybe TRBD1 (5 bases). CDR3 length equals 15 residues. CDR1 MRHNA and CDR2 SNTAGT come from the germline V gene. Between the trimmed V and J ends, which lost 10 bases and 1 base, there was a span of 19 bases. In DNA form, the CDR3 reads TGTGCCAACTTGACGGGACGCGTCTTTAACTATGGCTACACCTTC. It yields the protein CANLTGRVFNYGYTF.

This clonotype has ten or more counts. The J gene is TRBJ1-1, the V gene TRBV7-9; unclear D gene. Germline V gene data show CDR1 as SEHNR and CDR2 as FQNEAQ (reference sequence). The V gene lost 0 bases and the J gene lost 1 base, with 6 bases spanning the gap. The CDR3 is made up of 14 amino acids. CDR3 nucleotide sequence: TGTGCCAGCAGCTTAGCGACGACGAACACTGAAGCTTTCTTT. It yields the protein CASSLATTNTEAFF.

This clonotype was observed a handful of times. The chain employs TRBV6-1 and TRBJ1-4; TRBD1 is a possible D gene (6 bases). The CDR3 runs to 17 residues. CDR1 MNHNS and CDR2 SASEGT come from the germline V gene. Trimming cost V 6 bases and J 2 bases, with 19 bases left between them. The CDR3 DNA is TGTGCCAGCAGCCTATCTGGGGGCCGGGGGACTAATGAAAAACTGTTTTTT. Translating it yields CASSLSGGRGTNEKLFF.

Many counts were recorded for this clonotype. This chain uses TRBV6-1 with TRBJ1-5, with TRBD1 matching over 10 bases. In germline, CDR1 is MNHNS, CDR2 SASEGT. The CDR3 totals 15 residues. The ends lost 6 bases at V and 7 bases at J; junction bases unmatched: 9. The CDR3 DNA reads TGTGCCAGCAGGGAACAAGGGGACAGGGGACAGCCCCAGCATTTT. This codes for CASREQGDRGQPQHF.

Of note for this clonotype: This may be a read error: a much more frequent sequence differs by one nucleotide. V usage is TRBV3-1 and J usage is TRBJ1-5; tentative D call: TRBD1 (6 bases). This CDR3 region has 13 residues. Germline values: CDR1 LGHDT, CDR2 YNNKEL (reference sequence). The CDR3 reads CASSQAGEQPQNF. DNA for the CDR3: TGTGCCAGCAGCCAGGCAGGGGAGCAGCCCCAGAATTTT.

CDR3 sequence reads: CASSLAATSGPGDTQYF. Here the CDR3 DNA reads TGTGCCAGCAGCTTAGCCGCGACTAGCGGCCCGGGAGATACGCAGTATTTT. V is TRBV7-6 and J is TRBJ2-3, with 9 positions matching TRBD2. The V gene's germline CDR1 is SGHVS and CDR2 FNYEAQ. The CDR3 spans 17 residues. With V trimmed by 0 bases and J by 5 bases, 9 bases remained unmatched.

At least ten counts were recorded for this clonotype. V usage is TRBV10-3 and J usage is TRBJ1-5; D unclear. This CDR3 has 15 amino acids. CDR1 is ENHRY, CDR2 SYGVKD, per germline. The V end was cut by 1 base, the J end by 4 bases, with 11 bases between. The CDR3 sequence is CAISEFGLPNQPQHF. The CDR3 region has the DNA TGTGCCATCAGTGAGTTCGGACTGCCGAATCAGCCCCAGCATTTT.

Ten or more counts support this clonotype. DNA of the CDR3: TGCAGCGTCGGTCCTGCTGAAGCTTTCTTT. It translates to CSVGPAEAFF. The chain carries TRBV29-1 and TRBJ1-1; no firm D call. The germline gives CDR1 SQVTM, CDR2 ANQGSEA. CDR3 size: 10 residues. Trimming stripped 6 bases from V and 6 bases from J, with 8 bases between. Combining the CDR3 with reference TRBV29-1 and TRBJ1-1 gives the whole variable domain SAVISQKPSRDICQRGTSLTIQCQVDSQVTMMFWYRQQPGQSLTLIATANQGSEATYESGFVIDKFPISRPNLTFSTLTVSNMSPEDSSIYLCSVGPAEAFFGQGTRLTVV.

At least ten counts were recorded for this clonotype. The CDR3 reads CASRAPFSYEQYF. In DNA form, the CDR3 reads TGCGCCAGCAGGGCCCCCTTCTCCTACGAGCAGTACTTC. This chain uses TRBV5-1 with TRBJ2-7; D gene uncertain. Trimming removed 5 bases from V and 0 bases from J, with 9 bases in between. Germline CDR1 is SGHRS and CDR2 is YFSETQ. This CDR3 comprises 13 residues.

This clonotype has ten or more counts. The chain couples TRBV5-5 to TRBJ2-2, with TRBD1 matching over 9 bases. This CDR3 is built from 17 residues. The J segment lost 3 bases and the V segment lost 5 bases, leaving 11 bases of the junction unmatched. CDR1 and CDR2 (germline): SGHKS, YYEKEE (reference sequence). The CDR3 DNA reads TGTGCCAGCAGGCCCGACAGGGGGGCGGCGGACACCGGGGAGCTGTTTTTT. Translation gives CASRPDRGAADTGELFF.